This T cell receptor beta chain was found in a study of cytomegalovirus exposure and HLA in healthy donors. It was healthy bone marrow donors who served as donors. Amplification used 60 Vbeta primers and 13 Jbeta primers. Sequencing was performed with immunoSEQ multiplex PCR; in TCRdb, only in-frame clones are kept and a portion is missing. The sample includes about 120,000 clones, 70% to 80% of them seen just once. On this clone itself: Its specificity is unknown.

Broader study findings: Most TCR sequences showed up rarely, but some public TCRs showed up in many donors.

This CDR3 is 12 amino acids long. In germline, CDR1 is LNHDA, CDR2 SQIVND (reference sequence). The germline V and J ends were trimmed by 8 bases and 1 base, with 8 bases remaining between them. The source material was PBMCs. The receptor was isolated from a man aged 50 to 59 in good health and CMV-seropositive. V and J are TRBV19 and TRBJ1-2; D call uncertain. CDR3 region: CASSGLNYGYTF. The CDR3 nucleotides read TGTGCCAGTTCCGGACTTAACTATGGCTACACCTTC. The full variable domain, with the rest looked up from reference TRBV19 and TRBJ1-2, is DGGITQSPKYLFRKEGQNVTLSCEQNLNHDAMYWYRQDPGQGLRLIYYSQIVNDFQKGDIAEGYSVSREKKESFPLTVTSAQKNPTAFYLCASSGLNYGYTFGSGTRLTVV.